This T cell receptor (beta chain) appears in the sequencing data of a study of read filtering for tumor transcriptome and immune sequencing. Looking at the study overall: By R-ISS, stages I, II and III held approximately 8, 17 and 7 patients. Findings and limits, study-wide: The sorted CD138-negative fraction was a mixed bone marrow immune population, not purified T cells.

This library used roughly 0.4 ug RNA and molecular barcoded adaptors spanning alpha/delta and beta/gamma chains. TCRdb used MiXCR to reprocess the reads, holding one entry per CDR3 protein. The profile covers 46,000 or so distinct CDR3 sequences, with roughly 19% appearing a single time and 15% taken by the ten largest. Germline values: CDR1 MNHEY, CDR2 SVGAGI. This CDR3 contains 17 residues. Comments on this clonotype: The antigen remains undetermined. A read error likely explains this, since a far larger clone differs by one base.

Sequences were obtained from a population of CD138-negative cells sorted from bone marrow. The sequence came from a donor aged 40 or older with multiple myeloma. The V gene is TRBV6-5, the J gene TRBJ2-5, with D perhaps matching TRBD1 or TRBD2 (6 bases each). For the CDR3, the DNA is TGTGCCATCAGTTACTCGAGGGGGGAAGCGTACCAAGAGACCCAGTACTTC. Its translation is CAISYSRGEAYQETQYF.